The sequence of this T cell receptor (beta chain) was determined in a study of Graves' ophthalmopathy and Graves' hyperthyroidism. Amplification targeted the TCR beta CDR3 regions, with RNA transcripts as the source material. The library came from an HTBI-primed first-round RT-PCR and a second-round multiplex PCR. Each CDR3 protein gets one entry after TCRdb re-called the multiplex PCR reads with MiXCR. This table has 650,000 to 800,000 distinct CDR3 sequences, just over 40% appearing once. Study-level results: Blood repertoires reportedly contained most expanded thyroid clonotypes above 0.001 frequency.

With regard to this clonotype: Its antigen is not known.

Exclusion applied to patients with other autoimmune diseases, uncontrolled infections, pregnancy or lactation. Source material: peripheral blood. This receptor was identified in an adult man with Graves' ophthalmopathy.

The CDR3: CASRGWTGSSYEQYF. The CDR3 DNA is TGTGCCAGCAGAGGTTGGACGGGGAGCTCCTACGAGCAGTACTTC. V gene TRBV2 combines with J gene TRBJ2-7, with D possibly being TRBD2 (5 bases). The germline CDR1 and CDR2 sequences are SNHLY and FYNNEI. Trimming cost V 6 bases and J 0 bases, with 15 bases left between them. The CDR3 covers 15 residues.